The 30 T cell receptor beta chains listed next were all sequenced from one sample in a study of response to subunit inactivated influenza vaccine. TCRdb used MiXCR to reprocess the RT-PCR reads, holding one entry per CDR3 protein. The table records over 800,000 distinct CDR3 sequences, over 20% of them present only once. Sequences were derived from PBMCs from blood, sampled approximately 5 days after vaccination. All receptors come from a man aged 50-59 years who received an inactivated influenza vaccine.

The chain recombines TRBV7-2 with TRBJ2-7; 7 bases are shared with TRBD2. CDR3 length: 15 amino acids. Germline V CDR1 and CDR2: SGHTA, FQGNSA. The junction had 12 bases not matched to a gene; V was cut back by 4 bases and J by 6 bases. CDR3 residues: CASSSWGGVLGEQYF. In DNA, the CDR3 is TGTGCCAGCAGCTCCTGGGGGGGGGTACTCGGCGAGCAGTACTTC.

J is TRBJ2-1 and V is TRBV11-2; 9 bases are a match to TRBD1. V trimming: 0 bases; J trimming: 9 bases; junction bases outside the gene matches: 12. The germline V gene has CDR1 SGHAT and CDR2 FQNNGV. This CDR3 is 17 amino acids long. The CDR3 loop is CASSLEHHRGRRGEQFF. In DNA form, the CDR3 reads TGTGCCAGCAGCTTAGAACATCACAGGGGGCGCAGGGGTGAGCAGTTCTTC.

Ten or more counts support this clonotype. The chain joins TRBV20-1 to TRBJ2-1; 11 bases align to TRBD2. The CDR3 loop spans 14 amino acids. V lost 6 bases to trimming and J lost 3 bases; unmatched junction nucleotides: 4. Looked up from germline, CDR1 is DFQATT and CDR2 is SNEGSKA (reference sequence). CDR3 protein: CSADSGGVYNEQFF. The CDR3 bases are TGCAGTGCGGATAGCGGGGGGGTCTACAATGAGCAGTTCTTC.

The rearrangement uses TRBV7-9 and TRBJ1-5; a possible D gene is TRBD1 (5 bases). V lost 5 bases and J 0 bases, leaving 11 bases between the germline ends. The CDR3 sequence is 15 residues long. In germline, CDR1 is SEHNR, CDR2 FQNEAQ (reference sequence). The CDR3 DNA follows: TGTGCCAGCAGCGCAGACGGGGGTAGCAATCAGCCCCAGCATTTT. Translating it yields CASSADGGSNQPQHF.

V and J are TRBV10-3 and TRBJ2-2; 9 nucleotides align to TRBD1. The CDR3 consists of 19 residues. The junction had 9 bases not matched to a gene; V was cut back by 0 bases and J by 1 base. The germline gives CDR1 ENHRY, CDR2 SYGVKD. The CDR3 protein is CAISESNRGRLLNTGELFF. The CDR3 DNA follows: TGTGCCATCAGTGAGTCCAACAGGGGGCGCTTGCTGAACACCGGGGAGCTGTTTTTT.

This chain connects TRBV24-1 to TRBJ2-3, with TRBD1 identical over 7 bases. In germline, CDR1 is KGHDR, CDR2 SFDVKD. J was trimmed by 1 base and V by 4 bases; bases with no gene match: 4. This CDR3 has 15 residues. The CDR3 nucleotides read TGTGCCACCAGTGACTTCGGACAGGGCACAGATACGCAGTATTTT. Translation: CATSDFGQGTDTQYF.

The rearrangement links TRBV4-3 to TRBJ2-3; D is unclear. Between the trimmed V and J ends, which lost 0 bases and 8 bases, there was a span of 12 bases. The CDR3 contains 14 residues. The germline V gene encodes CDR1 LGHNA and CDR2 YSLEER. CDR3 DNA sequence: TGCGCCAGCAGCCAAGACCCCGTCGCGGCTACGCAGTATTTT. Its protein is CASSQDPVAATQYF.

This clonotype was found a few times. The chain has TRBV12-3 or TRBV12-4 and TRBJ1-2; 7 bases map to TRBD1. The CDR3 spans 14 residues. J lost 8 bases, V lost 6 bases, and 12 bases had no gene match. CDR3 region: CASSPRQGLSGYTF. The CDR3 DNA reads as TGTGCCAGCAGCCCCCGACAGGGACTGAGCGGCTACACCTTC.

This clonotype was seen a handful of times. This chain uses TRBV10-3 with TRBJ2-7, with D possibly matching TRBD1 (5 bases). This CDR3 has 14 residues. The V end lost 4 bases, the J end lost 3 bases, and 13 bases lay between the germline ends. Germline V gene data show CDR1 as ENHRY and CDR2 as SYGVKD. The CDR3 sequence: CAISVATVNYEQYF. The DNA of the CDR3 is TGTGCCATCAGTGTGGCGACAGTGAACTACGAGCAGTACTTC.

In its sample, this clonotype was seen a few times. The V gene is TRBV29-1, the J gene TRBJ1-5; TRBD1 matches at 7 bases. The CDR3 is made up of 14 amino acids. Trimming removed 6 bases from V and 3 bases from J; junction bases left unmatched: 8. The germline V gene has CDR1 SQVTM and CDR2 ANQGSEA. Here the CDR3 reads CSVSTGANNQPQHF. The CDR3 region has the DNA TGCAGCGTCTCTACAGGGGCCAACAATCAGCCCCAGCATTTT.

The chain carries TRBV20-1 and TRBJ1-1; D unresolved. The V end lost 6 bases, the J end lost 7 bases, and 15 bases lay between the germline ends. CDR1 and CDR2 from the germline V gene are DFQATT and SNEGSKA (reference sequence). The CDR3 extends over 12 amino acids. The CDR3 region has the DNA TGCAGTGCGGCGGGATCGTCTATTGAAGCTTTCTTT. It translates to CSAAGSSIEAFF.

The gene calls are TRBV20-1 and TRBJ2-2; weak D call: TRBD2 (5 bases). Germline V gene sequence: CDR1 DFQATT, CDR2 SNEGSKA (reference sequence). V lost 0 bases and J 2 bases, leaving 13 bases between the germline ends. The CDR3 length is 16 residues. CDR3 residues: CSARDKYGINTGELFF. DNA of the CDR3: TGCAGTGCTAGAGATAAGTACGGGATTAACACCGGGGAGCTGTTTTTT.

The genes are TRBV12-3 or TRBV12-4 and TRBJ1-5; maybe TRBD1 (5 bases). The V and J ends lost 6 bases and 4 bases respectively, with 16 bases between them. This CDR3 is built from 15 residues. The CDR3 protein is CASSSIGDGNQPQHF. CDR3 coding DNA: TGTGCCAGCAGCTCCATCGGGGACGGTAATCAGCCCCAGCATTTT.

The CDR3 coding sequence is TGTGCCAGCAGTTACCTTAGCGGGAGGCCCCGGGATGAGCAGTTCTTC. Translated: CASSYLSGRPRDEQFF. The J gene is TRBJ2-1, the V gene TRBV6-2 or TRBV6-3; 10 bases line up with TRBD2. The CDR3 spans 16 residues. Trimming cost V 2 bases and J 8 bases; bases outside gene matches: 9. The germline gives CDR1 MNHEY, CDR2 SVGEGT.

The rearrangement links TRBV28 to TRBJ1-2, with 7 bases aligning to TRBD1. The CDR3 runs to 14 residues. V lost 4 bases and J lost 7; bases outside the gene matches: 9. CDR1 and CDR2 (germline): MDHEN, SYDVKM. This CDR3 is CASSSVRQGGGYTF. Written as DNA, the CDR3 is TGTGCCAGCAGTTCCGTCCGACAGGGTGGTGGCTACACCTTC.

CDR3 nucleotides: TGTGCCAGCACCAAGACAGGGAGGAACACTGAAGCTTTCTTT. Amino acid sequence: CASTKTGRNTEAFF. The chain employs TRBV28 and TRBJ1-1, with TRBD1 matching 7 bases. This CDR3 region has 14 residues. Germline-derived CDR1 and CDR2 are MDHEN and SYDVKM. V was clipped by 7 bases and J by 1 base; unmatched bases: 6.

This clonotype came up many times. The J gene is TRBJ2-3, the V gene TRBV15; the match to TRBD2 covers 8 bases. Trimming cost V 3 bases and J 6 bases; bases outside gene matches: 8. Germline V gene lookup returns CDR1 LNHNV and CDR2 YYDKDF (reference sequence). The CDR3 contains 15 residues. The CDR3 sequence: CATSSGSGSLDTQYF. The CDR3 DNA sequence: TGTGCCACCAGCAGCGGGAGCGGGAGTCTCGATACGCAGTATTTT.

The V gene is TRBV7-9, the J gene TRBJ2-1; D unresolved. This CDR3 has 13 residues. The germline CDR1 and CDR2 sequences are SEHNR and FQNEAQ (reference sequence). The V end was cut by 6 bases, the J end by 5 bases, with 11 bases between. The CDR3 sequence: CASRGRFNNEQFF. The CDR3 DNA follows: TGTGCCAGCAGAGGACGCTTCAACAATGAGCAGTTCTTC.

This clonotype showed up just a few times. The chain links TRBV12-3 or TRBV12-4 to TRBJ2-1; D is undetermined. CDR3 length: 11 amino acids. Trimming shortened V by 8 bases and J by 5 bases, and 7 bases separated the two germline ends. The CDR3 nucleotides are TGTGCCAGCCGTTCGGACAATGAGCAGTTCTTC. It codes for CASRSDNEQFF.

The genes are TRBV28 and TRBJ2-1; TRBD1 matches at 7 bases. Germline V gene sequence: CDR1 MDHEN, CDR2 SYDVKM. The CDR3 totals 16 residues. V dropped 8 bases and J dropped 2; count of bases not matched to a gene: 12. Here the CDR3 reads CASGGQKITTYNEQFF. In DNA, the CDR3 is TGTGCCAGCGGGGGACAGAAAATAACCACCTACAATGAGCAGTTCTTC.

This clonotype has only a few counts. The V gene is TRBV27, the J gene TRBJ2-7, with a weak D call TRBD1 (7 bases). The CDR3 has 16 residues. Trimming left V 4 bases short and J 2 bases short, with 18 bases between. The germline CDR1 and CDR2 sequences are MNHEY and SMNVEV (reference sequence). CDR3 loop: CASSSSPRGATYEQYF. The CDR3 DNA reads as TGTGCCAGCAGTTCCTCCCCCAGGGGGGCAACCTACGAGCAGTACTTC.

CDR3: CASTDRADQPQHF. The CDR3 DNA follows: TGTGCCAGCACCGACAGGGCCGATCAGCCCCAGCATTTT. The rearrangement joins TRBV6-2 or TRBV6-3 to TRBJ1-5; 7 bases map to TRBD1. The V gene end was trimmed by 7 bases and the J gene end by 5 bases; junction bases not matched to a gene: 5. CDR3 length equals 13 residues. Germline values: CDR1 MNHEY, CDR2 SVGEGT.

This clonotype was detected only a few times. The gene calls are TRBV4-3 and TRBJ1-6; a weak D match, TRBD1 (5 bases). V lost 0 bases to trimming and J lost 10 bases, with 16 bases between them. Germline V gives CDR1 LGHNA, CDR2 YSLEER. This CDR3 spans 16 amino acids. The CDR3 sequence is CASSQDGEGTGSPLHF. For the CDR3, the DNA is TGCGCCAGCAGCCAAGATGGGGAGGGGACGGGCTCACCCCTCCACTTT.

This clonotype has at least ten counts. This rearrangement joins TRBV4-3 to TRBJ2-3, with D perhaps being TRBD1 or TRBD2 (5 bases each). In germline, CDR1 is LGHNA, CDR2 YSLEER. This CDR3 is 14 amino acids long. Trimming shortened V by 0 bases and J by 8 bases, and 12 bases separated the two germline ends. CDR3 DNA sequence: TGCGCCAGCAGCCAAGATTTTAAGGGGAGTACGCAGTATTTT. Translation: CASSQDFKGSTQYF.

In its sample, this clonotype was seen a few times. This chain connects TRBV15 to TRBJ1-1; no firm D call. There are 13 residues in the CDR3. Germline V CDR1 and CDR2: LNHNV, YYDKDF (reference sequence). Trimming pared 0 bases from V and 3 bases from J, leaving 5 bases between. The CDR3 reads CATSRDLHTEAFF. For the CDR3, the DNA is TGTGCCACCAGCAGAGATTTGCACACTGAAGCTTTCTTT.

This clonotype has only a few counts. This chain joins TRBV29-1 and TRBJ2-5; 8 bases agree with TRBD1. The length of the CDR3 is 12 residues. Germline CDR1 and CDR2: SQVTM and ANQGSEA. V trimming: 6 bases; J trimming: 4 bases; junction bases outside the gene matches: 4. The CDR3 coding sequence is TGCAGCGTCCCAGGGGGCGGAGAGACCCAGTACTTC. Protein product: CSVPGGGETQYF.

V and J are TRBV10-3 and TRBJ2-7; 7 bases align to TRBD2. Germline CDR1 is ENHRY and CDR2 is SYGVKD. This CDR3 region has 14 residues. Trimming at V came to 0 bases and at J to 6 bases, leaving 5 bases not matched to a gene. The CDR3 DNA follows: TGTGCCATCAGTGAGTCTGGGGAGCGGGGCGAGCAGTACTTC. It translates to CAISESGERGEQYF.

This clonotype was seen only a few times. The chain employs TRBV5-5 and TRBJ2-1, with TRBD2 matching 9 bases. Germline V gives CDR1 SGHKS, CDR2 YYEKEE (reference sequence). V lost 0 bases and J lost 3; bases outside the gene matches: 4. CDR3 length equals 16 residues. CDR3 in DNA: TGTGCCAGCAGCTTGGGCGGGGGGGCCATCTACAATGAGCAGTTCTTC. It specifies CASSLGGGAIYNEQFF.

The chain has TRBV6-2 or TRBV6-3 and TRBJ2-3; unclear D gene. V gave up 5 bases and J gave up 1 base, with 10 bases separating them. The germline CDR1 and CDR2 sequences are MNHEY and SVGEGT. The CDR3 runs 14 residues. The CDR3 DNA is TGTGCCAGCAGTAACAACCTAGGCACAGATACGCAGTATTTT. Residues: CASSNNLGTDTQYF.

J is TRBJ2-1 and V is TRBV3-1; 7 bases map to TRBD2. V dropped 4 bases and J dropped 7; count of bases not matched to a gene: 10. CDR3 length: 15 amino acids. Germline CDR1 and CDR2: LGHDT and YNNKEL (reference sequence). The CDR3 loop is CASSPASGHSNEQFF. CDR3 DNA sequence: TGTGCCAGCAGCCCGGCTAGCGGTCACTCTAATGAGCAGTTCTTC.